The sequence of this T cell receptor (beta chain) was determined in a study of blood T cell repertoires in COVID-19. The CDR3 is 13 amino acids. V shed 4 bases and J shed 2 bases, with 9 bases lying between them. Germline V gene data show CDR1 as SEHNR and CDR2 as FQNEAQ (reference sequence). In the study's own analysis: Reference gene primer amplification gave nucleated cell count estimates. The method was immunoSEQ multiplex PCR; TCRdb's version includes in-frame clones alone and lacks a portion of them. The V and J calls and the clone size are those of that table, but D and trimming were determined from the DNA. The sample shows nearly 300,000 clones, 84% of them seen only once.

The sequencing input was peripheral blood. This chain connects TRBV7-9 to TRBJ2-7; no reliable D call. The sequence was obtained from a human donor with COVID-19, enrolled during active disease. The donor label of this sample is uncertain. This CDR3 is CASSSPLPYEQYF. DNA of the CDR3: TGTGCCAGCAGCTCCCCCCTCCCCTACGAGCAGTACTTC.